One and the same sample provided the 24 T cell receptor beta chains below, sequenced in a study of STAT5B mutations in CD4+ large granular lymphocyte leukemia. Produced via immunoSEQ multiplex PCR; TCRdb's table is partial and in-frame only. The repertoire holds 20,000 to 25,000 clones, approximately 75% seen once, with roughly 3.9% in the top ten. The sequenced sample was CD4+ T cells from blood buffy coats. These receptors all stem from a human donor in good health.

The rearrangement links TRBV10-3 to TRBJ2-2, with D possibly matching TRBD2 (5 bases). Germline V lookup: CDR1 ENHRY, CDR2 SYGVKD. CDR3 length: 14 amino acids. V lost 8 bases and J 6 bases, leaving 16 bases between the germline ends. Written as DNA, the CDR3 is TGTGCCATCGGTGGGATCGCCGGGGCCGGGGAGCTGTTTTTT. It translates to CAIGGIAGAGELFF.

V and J are TRBV7-9 and TRBJ1-4; 9 bases map to TRBD1. Per the germline V gene, CDR1 is SEHNR and CDR2 is FQNEAQ (reference sequence). The CDR3 is 15 amino acids. The V gene end was trimmed by 4 bases and the J gene end by 5 bases; junction bases not matched to a gene: 5. CDR3 amino acids: CASSWDRAANEKLFF. CDR3 DNA: TGTGCCAGCAGCTGGGACAGGGCTGCAAATGAAAAACTGTTTTTT.

The V call is TRBV7-9, the J call TRBJ1-1, with a possible D match to TRBD1 (6 bases). The CDR3 contains 13 residues. Germline V gene sequence: CDR1 SEHNR, CDR2 FQNEAQ (reference sequence). The germline V and J ends were trimmed by 4 bases and 1 base, with 7 bases remaining between them. The CDR3 DNA follows: TGTGCCAGCAGCTCACAGGGGAACACTGAAGCTTTCTTT. Residues: CASSSQGNTEAFF.

The rearrangement joins TRBV11-3 to TRBJ2-1; possible D gene TRBD2, 5 bases. Trimming took 7 bases from V and 4 from J, leaving 11 bases between them. Germline lookup yields CDR1 SGHNT and CDR2 YENEEA. CDR3 size: 13 residues. In DNA, the CDR3 is TGTGCCAGCACCTATGGGGAGTACAATGAGCAGTTCTTC. This sequence encodes CASTYGEYNEQFF. The whole variable domain, filled in from reference TRBV11-3 and TRBJ2-1, reads EAGVVQSPRYKIIEKKQPVAFWCNPISGHNTLYWYLQNLGQGPELLIRYENEEAVDDSQLPKDRFSAERLKGVDSTLKIQPAELGDSAVYLCASTYGEYNEQFFGPGTRLTVL.

The table lists this clone with a count of one. The J gene is TRBJ1-3, the V gene TRBV9; D call uncertain. Trimming removed 0 bases at V and 0 bases at J, with 4 bases between. From germline, CDR1 is SGDLS and CDR2 YYNGEE. The CDR3 is made up of 14 amino acids. The CDR3 here is CASSVDLSGNTIYF. CDR3 bases: TGTGCCAGCAGCGTAGACCTCTCTGGAAACACCATATATTTT.

The chain carries TRBV5-1 and TRBJ2-7, with TRBD1 matching over 7 bases. Looked up from germline, CDR1 is SGHRS and CDR2 is YFSETQ. J gave up 6 bases and V 2 bases, and 8 bases lay outside the gene matches. The CDR3 runs 14 residues. The CDR3 reads CASSFETGTGEQYF. The CDR3 bases are TGCGCCAGCAGCTTCGAGACAGGGACGGGCGAGCAGTACTTC. Together with reference TRBV5-1 and TRBJ2-7, the CDR3 gives the full variable domain: KAGVTQTPRYLIKTRGQQVTLSCSPISGHRSVSWYQQTPGQGLQFLFEYFSETQRNKGNFPGRFSGRQFSNSRSEMNVSTLELGDSALYLCASSFETGTGEQYFGPGTRLTVT.

This clone is a singleton in its sample. V and J are TRBV5-1 and TRBJ2-3; 11 nucleotides agree with TRBD2. Trimming took 0 bases from V and 5 from J; bases not matched to a gene: 5. In germline, CDR1 is SGHRS, CDR2 YFSETQ. The CDR3 is made up of 16 amino acids. The CDR3 region is CASSLDLAGGGDTQYF. The CDR3 bases are TGCGCCAGCAGCTTGGACCTAGCGGGAGGAGGAGATACGCAGTATTTT. The whole variable domain, filled in from reference TRBV5-1 and TRBJ2-3, reads KAGVTQTPRYLIKTRGQQVTLSCSPISGHRSVSWYQQTPGQGLQFLFEYFSETQRNKGNFPGRFSGRQFSNSRSEMNVSTLELGDSALYLCASSLDLAGGGDTQYFGPGTRLTVL.

The count of this clone is one. The chain is built from TRBV28 and TRBJ2-5; D is perhaps TRBD2 (6 bases). The end of the DNA is better explained by TRBJ2-7, so the J call may be wrong. Germline loops: CDR1 MDHEN, CDR2 SYDVKM. There are 11 residues in the CDR3. For the CDR3, the DNA is TGTGCCAGCGGGAGGTACTACGAGCAGTACTTC. Its protein is CASGRYYEQYF.

The V and J genes are TRBV5-1 and TRBJ2-5, with D possibly matching TRBD1 (5 bases). From germline, CDR1 is SGHRS and CDR2 YFSETQ. The V and J ends lost 0 bases and 4 bases respectively, with 10 bases between them. CDR3 length equals 14 residues. The CDR3 nucleotides are TGCGCCAGCAGCTTGGAGGCAGGGCGAGAGACCCAGTACTTC. Its translation: CASSLEAGRETQYF.

The sample holds a few counts of this clone. The chain uses TRBV29-1 and TRBJ2-1; 12 bases fit TRBD2. V trimming: 6 bases; J trimming: 7 bases; junction bases outside the gene matches: 7. Germline CDR1 reads SQVTM; CDR2 reads ANQGSEA. The CDR3 contains 14 residues. The CDR3 DNA is TGCAGCGTCCGGCCTAGCGGGAGGGGGAATGAGCAGTTCTTC. Translating gives CSVRPSGRGNEQFF.

This chain uses TRBV6-1 with TRBJ2-1, with a weak D call TRBD1 (6 bases). CDR1 and CDR2 (germline): MNHNS, SASEGT. The CDR3 length is 15 residues. The V and J ends lost 7 bases and 0 bases respectively, with 13 bases between them. For the CDR3, the DNA is TGTGCCAGCAAGATGGACAGAAGCTCCTACAATGAGCAGTTCTTC. It yields the protein CASKMDRSSYNEQFF.

The chain joins TRBV2 to TRBJ2-6, with 14 bases identical to TRBD2. The V segment lost 6 bases and the J segment 4 bases; nucleotides outside the gene matches: 17. Germline V gives CDR1 SNHLY, CDR2 FYNNEI. This CDR3 has 21 residues. The CDR3 region is CASSPRGGLAGVPEGANVLTF. CDR3 DNA sequence: TGTGCCAGCAGCCCCCGAGGGGGACTAGCGGGAGTTCCGGAAGGGGCCAACGTCCTGACTTTC.

This chain links TRBV6-6 with TRBJ1-2; TRBD1 matches 7 bases. Trimming at V came to 6 bases and at J to 6 bases, leaving 10 bases not matched to a gene. The CDR3 is 14 residues long. The germline V gene has CDR1 MNHNY and CDR2 SVGAGI (reference sequence). The CDR3 here is CASREGGALNGYTF. In DNA form, the CDR3 reads TGTGCCAGCAGAGAAGGGGGCGCGTTGAATGGCTACACCTTC.

This rearrangement joins TRBV6-1 to TRBJ2-3, with 9 bases aligning to TRBD1. The junction had 2 bases not matched to a gene; V was cut back by 6 bases and J by 4 bases. The CDR3 length is 13 residues. Looked up from germline, CDR1 is MNHNS and CDR2 is SASEGT. CDR3 region: CASRDRGPDTQYF. As DNA, the CDR3 is TGTGCCAGCAGGGACAGGGGACCAGATACGCAGTATTTT.

The chain is built from TRBV5-1 and TRBJ2-3; D gene uncertain. V was shortened by 1 base and J by 4 bases, with 4 bases between the two germline ends. Germline V CDR1 and CDR2: SGHRS, YFSETQ. The CDR3 has 12 residues. The CDR3 loop reads CASSLNADTQYF. The CDR3 nucleotides are TGCGCCAGCAGCTTGAACGCAGATACGCAGTATTTT. Using reference TRBV5-1 and TRBJ2-3 for the parts outside the CDR3, the full variable domain is KAGVTQTPRYLIKTRGQQVTLSCSPISGHRSVSWYQQTPGQGLQFLFEYFSETQRNKGNFPGRFSGRQFSNSRSEMNVSTLELGDSALYLCASSLNADTQYFGPGTRLTVL.

The chain recombines TRBV4-1 with TRBJ1-2; possibly TRBD1 for D (5 bases). V lost 0 bases and J 1 base, leaving 18 bases between the germline ends. The CDR3 sequence is 18 residues long. CDR1 and CDR2 (germline): MGHRA, YSYEKL. The CDR3 loop is CASSQDLRQTVVNYGYTF. CDR3 coding DNA: TGCGCCAGCAGCCAAGATCTGAGACAGACGGTGGTTAACTATGGCTACACCTTC.

The gene calls are TRBV5-1 and TRBJ2-7, with D possibly TRBD2 on 5 matching bases. Germline CDR1 reads SGHRS; CDR2 reads YFSETQ. This CDR3 comprises 19 residues. Trimming took 0 bases from V and 4 from J, leaving 26 bases between them. CDR3 residues: CASSLGSGKWASGVYEQYF. DNA of the CDR3: TGCGCCAGCAGCTTGGGTTCCGGGAAATGGGCGTCAGGAGTTTACGAGCAGTACTTC. Using reference TRBV5-1 and TRBJ2-7 for the parts outside the CDR3, the full variable domain is KAGVTQTPRYLIKTRGQQVTLSCSPISGHRSVSWYQQTPGQGLQFLFEYFSETQRNKGNFPGRFSGRQFSNSRSEMNVSTLELGDSALYLCASSLGSGKWASGVYEQYFGPGTRLTVT.

This clone is labeled as large. This chain joins TRBV7-8 and TRBJ2-7, with a weak D call TRBD2 (6 bases). CDR3 length: 13 residues. The V end was cut by 2 bases, the J end by 3 bases, with 8 bases between. CDR1 SGHVS and CDR2 FQNEAQ come from the germline V gene. The CDR3 sequence is CASSLRRGYEQYF. Written as DNA, the CDR3 is TGTGCCAGCAGCTTACGGAGGGGCTACGAGCAGTACTTC.

The CDR3 DNA reads TGTGCCAGCAGCGGCCGGAGAGGGGGCTCTGGAAACACCATATATTTT. This sequence encodes CASSGRRGGSGNTIYF. The chain is built from TRBV9 and TRBJ1-3, with D possibly matching TRBD1 (6 bases). Germline V lookup: CDR1 SGDLS, CDR2 YYNGEE. The CDR3 sequence is 16 residues long. The V end lost 3 bases, the J end lost 0 bases, and 13 bases lay between the germline ends. The entire variable domain, with the rest obtained from reference TRBV9 and TRBJ1-3, is as follows: DSGVTQTPKHLITATGQRVTLRCSPRSGDLSVYWYQQSLDQGLQFLIQYYNGEERAKGNILERFSAQQFPDLHSELNLSSLELGDSALYFCASSGRRGGSGNTIYFGEGSWLTVV.

This clone was counted between two and nine times. The V call is TRBV11-3, the J call TRBJ1-1; 8 nucleotides match TRBD1. CDR1 and CDR2 (germline): SGHNT, YENEEA. The CDR3 length is 15 residues. V trimming: 5 bases; J trimming: 6 bases; junction bases outside the gene matches: 11. The CDR3 sequence: CASSPPDREAPEAFF. DNA of the CDR3: TGTGCCAGCAGCCCCCCGGACAGGGAGGCACCTGAAGCTTTCTTT.

This clone is a singleton in its sample. The rearrangement joins TRBV6-1 to TRBJ1-4; D is unclear. Per the germline V gene, CDR1 is MNHNS and CDR2 is SASEGT. The length of the CDR3 is 14 residues. The V end lost 1 base, the J end lost 8 bases, and 11 bases lay between the germline ends. DNA of the CDR3: TGTGCCAGCAGTGAAGTAGGGTTGATAGAAAAACTGTTTTTT. Protein sequence: CASSEVGLIEKLFF.

This chain joins TRBV28 and TRBJ1-3; 7 nucleotides line up with TRBD1. This CDR3 spans 17 amino acids. Trimming removed 2 bases from V and 4 bases from J; junction bases left unmatched: 11. Germline V CDR1 and CDR2: MDHEN, SYDVKM. The CDR3 DNA is TGTGCCAGCAGTTTACCGATACAGGGGTTAGGGGGAAACACCATATATTTT. This encodes CASSLPIQGLGGNTIYF.

The V and J genes are TRBV6-6 and TRBJ1-1; D ambiguous. CDR3 length: 15 amino acids. Germline loops: CDR1 MNHNY, CDR2 SVGAGI (reference sequence). Trimming left V 7 bases short and J 4 bases short, with 19 bases between. CDR3 DNA sequence: TGTGCCAGCACTTGGGCCGGTAGCCGGGGCACTGAAGCTTTCTTT. Its protein is CASTWAGSRGTEAFF.

The chain uses TRBV6-6 and TRBJ1-4, with TRBD1 matching 12 bases. Germline assignment: CDR1 MNHNY and CDR2 SVGAGI (reference sequence). This CDR3 spans 14 amino acids. Trimming removed 6 bases from V and 10 bases from J; junction bases left unmatched: 6. The DNA for the CDR3 is TGTGCCAGCAGCCTGGGACAGGGGGCTGGAAAACTGTTTTTT. Its protein product is CASSLGQGAGKLFF.